This T cell receptor beta chain was obtained from a study of blood T cells in healthy people across ages. Whole-study results and caveats: The recorded TCR beta diversity per million T cells decreased in a roughly linear manner with age. Long-lived donors exceeded aged donors in naive CD4+ cells and diversity.

Per sample, no less than 5.5 micrograms of total RNA were extracted. Germline V gene lookup returns CDR1 SQVTM and CDR2 ANQGSEA. This CDR3 contains 19 residues. The second PCR ran roughly 7 to 12 cycles with a sample-barcoded 5' primer and J-beta primers. A 12-random-nucleotide template-switch adaptor tagged each cDNA molecule. TCRdb called the 5' RACE reads again in MiXCR, with one record for every CDR3 protein. The sample shows about 730,000 distinct CDR3 sequences, around 40% of them seen only once. On this clonotype: The antigen remains undetermined.

Sequenced sample: blood. V usage is TRBV29-1 and J usage is TRBJ2-1, with 13 bases that match TRBD2. Judging by the DNA end, TRBJ2-7 fits better; the J call may be wrong. This sequence was found in a woman aged 55-69 years in good health. The CDR3 region has the DNA TGCAGCGTTGTAAGGGAGATGGTGACTAGCGGGAGGACCCCCTACGAGCAGTACTTC. This sequence encodes CSVVREMVTSGRTPYEQYF.